This TCR beta chain was sequenced during a study of cytomegalovirus exposure and HLA in healthy donors (dated by TCRdb to the late 2010s). In the study overall: According to an earlier analysis of several hundred of the donors, about 170 million T cells yielded 90 million to 140 million unique TCR beta sequences and about 300 Gb of sequence data. An early release that covered some 640 HLA-typed donors contained approximately 320 gigabases of sequencing data and 85 million to 100 million unique TCR sequences. The genetic ancestry cluster associated with self-reported Caucasian donors included 81% of the approximately 400 genotyped donors. The aim of the study was to test whether cataloging public T cell receptors could identify signatures of past pathogen exposure. The study used immunosequencing to profile the T cell repertoires of approximately 640 subjects and linked those repertoires to cytomegalovirus serostatus. Besides the first cohort of 550 to 750 subjects, a separate validation cohort made up of over a hundred different subjects was used. The study combined high-throughput TCR immunosequencing, statistical association of individual TCRs with disease status, and machine learning to predict cytomegalovirus infection status. In a later analysis, previously published TCR beta repertoires from 666 donors were re-analyzed and high-resolution HLA genotyping was added so that TCR occurrence patterns could be studied. Rather than using new phenotypic data, the later analysis identified candidate immune exposures from TCR beta sequences and from how often those sequences occurred across donors. In an earlier analysis of roughly 600 of the donors, high-throughput TCR beta sequencing was used to judge whether each TCR beta V gene segment behaved as functional or pseudogenic. Alongside the repertoire data, information on donor age, sex, ethnicity and CMV serostatus was compiled. A later genetic analysis took genome-wide SNP genotypes for about 55% of the roughly 670 donors and used that subset as a discovery cohort. Every discovery cohort repertoire had been produced on one sequencing platform. Both class I and class II loci were covered by HLA typing, at four-digit resolution. Typing coverage varied by locus: about 620-630 donors for A, B, C, DRB1 and DQB1; around 560 for DQA1; around 610 for DPA1; 400 to 480 for DPB1. Roughly five DR-DQ haplotypes were handled as single units for association and clustering because linkage in the cohort was strong. Among 300 to 450 genotyped donors of the cohort, an average of approximately 240,000 unique TCR beta nucleotide sequences were sequenced per donor, around 20% of them non-productive.

Preparation of the library involved the immunoSEQ multiplex PCR assay. The multiplex PCR relied on a mix of 60 forward primers for TCR Vbeta segments and 13 reverse primers for TCR Jbeta segments. A multiplex PCR assay on genomic DNA amplified the CDR3 region of rearranged TCR beta genes. The Illumina HiSeq System was used to sequence the amplified TCR beta libraries as 87-base-pair reads. On the study's bioinformatics: Across the 670 or so repertoires, a later analysis counted 60 million to 90 million unique TCR beta chains, around 11 million of which were shared by at least two donors. Raw reads were error-corrected and collapsed into unique sequences by a nearest-neighbor algorithm in which closely related sequences were merged to remove PCR and sequencing errors. Alignment of CDR3 sequences to IMGT reference sequences was used to assign V, D and J gene segments. For a sequence to be retained, a match of at least six nucleotides was required to both a V gene segment and a J gene segment. A rearrangement counted as productive if the CDR3 had no stop codons and remained in frame with V and J, and every other rearrangement counted as non-productive. Following IMGT convention, CDR3 was defined as the stretch from the second conserved V-encoded cysteine to the conserved J-encoded phenylalanine. Sequences without an unambiguous match to a single V gene segment were excluded from the earlier analysis of approximately 560 of the donors. In an earlier analysis of approximately 590 of the donors, V segments were called functional above 56.7% productive rearrangements and were called segregating when the between-donor standard deviation exceeded 5%. To diagnose cytomegalovirus status from the catalog of TCR beta chain sequences, a statistical classification framework was built. A later analysis assigned V and J genes by comparing TCR nucleotide sequences with IMGT/GENE-DB human TR gene sequences. In a later analysis, CDR3 sequences and most-parsimonious VDJ recombination scenarios were assigned using the TCRdist pipeline. In a later analysis, every TCR beta chain was defined by the combination of its CDR3 amino acid sequence and its V-gene family, and reads without a unique V-gene family were dropped. In a later analysis, fewer than 600 highly shared, low-generation-probability nucleotide sequences were removed to address suspected cross-contamination and a sequencing artifact. In a later analysis, a clonal expansion index for each public chain was calculated from normalized within-repertoire ranks of inferred template counts. In a later analysis, generation probabilities were computed using a VDJ recombination model fitted to out-of-frame rearrangements, and the results were checked against IGoR. Hypergeometric tests were used in a later analysis to score TCR-TCR, TCR-HLA and TCR-CMV co-occurrence, with a repertoire-size bias correction applied to the TCR pairs. A later analysis estimated false discovery rates by permuting HLA or CMV assignments 20 times. In a later analysis, co-occurring TCRs were grouped with DBSCAN, and TCRdist sequence similarity was added when clustering was performed within HLA-allele-positive subsets. For co-occurrence clustering, repertoires with fewer than 30,000 or more than 120,000 public chains were excluded, along with five repertoires with anomalous nucleotide sharing. Not all clones reach the TCRdb copy of this immuneACCESS table, which keeps in-frame sequences only. Checked studies attribute under half of the gap to unresolved V genes and leave the rest unexplained. Clonal size and the V and J genes are those of that table, whereas D and trimming came from the DNA. Present in this sample are around 69,000 clones, approximately 67% of which were seen just once. The ten largest clonotypes hold less than 8.5% of the sample.

Taken from cysteine to phenylalanine, the CDR3 has 19 residues. The sequence is cut down to CDR3 DNA, 57 bases in frame from base 1. V lost 3 bases and J lost 2 bases; the stretch between them is 23 bases long. CDR1 SGHDT and CDR2 YYEEEE are derived from the germline V gene. The investigation overall reported the following: Compared with the roughly 700-donor mean, donors in an Asian-associated ancestry cluster had fewer N-insertions in productive TCRs, according to a later genetic analysis. An association between a missense DCLRE1C variant and V-gene and J-gene trimming of TCR beta chains was found in a later genetic analysis and replicated in an independent cohort. The 87-base-pair reads could not distinguish some IMGT-functional V segments, including TRBV6-2 and TRBV6-3, so those segments were excluded. A further reported finding was that TCR beta sequences accurately predicted the HLA-A and HLA-B alleles for most subjects in the first cohort. Because HLA typing was unavailable for some donors at each locus, only the typed subset was used in association tests. Specific HLA alleles were associated with 15,000 to 20,000 TCR beta sequences at a false discovery rate of 0.05 in a later analysis. Cytomegalovirus status was reported to be diagnosed by the classifier with high specificity and sensitivity in both the original and validation cohorts. When HLA alleles, especially DR and DQ, strongly co-occurred, TCR associations were difficult to assign to individual alleles. According to the authors, the approach could potentially be generalized to other disease states and immunological phenotypes. The study listed 164 TCR beta chains as associated with cytomegalovirus. The cohort was sequenced for TCR beta chains only, and without alpha or paired-chain data the features that could be detected were limited. Broadly in line with IMGT annotations, most TCR beta V segments showed up in productive rearrangements about 90% or about 30% of the time in an earlier analysis of approximately 600 of the donors. In a later analysis, HLA-associated TCR beta chains were found to be more clonally expanded and to have lower generation probabilities than equally common non-associated chains. A later analysis found that most CMV-associated TCR beta chains appeared HLA-restricted, with HLA associations seemingly driven largely by CMV exposure. For the cohort, immune exposure information was limited to CMV serostatus. Presence/absence analyses assumed roughly uniform sequencing depth across donors, an assumption that may not hold. Linkage disequilibrium might explain the correlated functional status among segregating V segments, but an unknown experimental factor could not be ruled out. A cluster of highly shared sequence variants was judged likely to represent a technical artifact of the sequencing pipeline. Several of the top co-occurrence clusters appeared to be linked to parvovirus B19, influenza, CMV and Epstein-Barr virus, according to a later analysis. According to a later analysis, TCR association rates differed among HLA loci, with DRB1 alleles showing the most associated TCRs and HLA-C alleles showing the fewest. A few of the identified cytomegalovirus-associated TCR beta chains were confirmed in vitro to be specific for cytomegalovirus antigens. The earlier analysis of nearly 600 of the donors excluded some 15 rarely observed V segments, including chromosome 9 orphons, because counts were too low. While some public TCRs were present in many individuals, most TCR sequences turned up only very rarely across donors.

The cohort was made up of roughly 670 healthy bone marrow donors. At the time of sampling, all cohort members were nominally healthy, though unrecorded immune exposures were likely present. The donor was CMV seropositive and was included in the group of approximately 310 seropositive cohort members. Every donor gave a peripheral blood sample, and the peripheral blood mononuclear cells from that sample were used for TCR beta sequencing. The Qiagen DNeasy Blood Extraction Kit was used to extract genomic DNA from the blood cell samples. In the case of this clone: This clone's antigen is unknown. The sample holds no much larger clone one base away, and base qualities are not on file.

The sequencing sample was made of PBMCs. This sequence was found in a man aged 35-49 years in good health and CMV-seropositive. The V and J segments used are TRBV5-6 and TRBJ2-2; TRBD1 is possibly the D segment (6 matching bases). The CDR3 region reads CASSYLHADRSENTGELFF. At the DNA level, the sequence is TGTGCCAGCAGCTACCTTCACGCGGACAGATCCGAAAACACCGGGGAGCTGTTTTTT.